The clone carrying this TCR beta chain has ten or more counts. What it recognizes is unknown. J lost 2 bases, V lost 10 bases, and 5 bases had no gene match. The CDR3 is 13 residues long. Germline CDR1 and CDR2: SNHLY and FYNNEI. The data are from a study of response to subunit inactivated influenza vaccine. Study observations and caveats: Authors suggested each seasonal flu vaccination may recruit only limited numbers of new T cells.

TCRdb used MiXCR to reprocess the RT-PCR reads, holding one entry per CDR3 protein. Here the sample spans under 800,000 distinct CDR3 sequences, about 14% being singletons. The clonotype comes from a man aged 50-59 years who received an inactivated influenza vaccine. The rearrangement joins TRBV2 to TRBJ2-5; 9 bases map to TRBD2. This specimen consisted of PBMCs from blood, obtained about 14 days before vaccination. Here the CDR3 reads CATRLAEQETQYF. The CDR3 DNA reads TGTGCCACCAGACTAGCGGAACAAGAGACCCAGTACTTC.